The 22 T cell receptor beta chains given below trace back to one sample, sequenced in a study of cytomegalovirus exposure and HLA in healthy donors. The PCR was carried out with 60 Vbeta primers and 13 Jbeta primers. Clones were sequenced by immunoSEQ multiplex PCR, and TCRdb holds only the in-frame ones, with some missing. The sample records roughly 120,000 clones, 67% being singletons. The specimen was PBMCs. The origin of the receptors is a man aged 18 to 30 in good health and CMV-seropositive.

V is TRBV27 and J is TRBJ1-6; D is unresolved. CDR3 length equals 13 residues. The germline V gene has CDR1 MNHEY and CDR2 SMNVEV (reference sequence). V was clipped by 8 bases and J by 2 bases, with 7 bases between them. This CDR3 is CASGDTYNSPLHF. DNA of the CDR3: TGTGCCAGCGGAGATACCTATAATTCACCCCTCCACTTT.

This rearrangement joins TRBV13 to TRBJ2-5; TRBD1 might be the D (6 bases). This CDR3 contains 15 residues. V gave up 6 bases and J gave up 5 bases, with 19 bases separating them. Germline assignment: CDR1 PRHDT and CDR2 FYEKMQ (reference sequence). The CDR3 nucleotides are TGTGCCAGCAGGCCTAATACAGGGATCAGGGAGACCCAGTACTTC. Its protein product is CASRPNTGIRETQYF.

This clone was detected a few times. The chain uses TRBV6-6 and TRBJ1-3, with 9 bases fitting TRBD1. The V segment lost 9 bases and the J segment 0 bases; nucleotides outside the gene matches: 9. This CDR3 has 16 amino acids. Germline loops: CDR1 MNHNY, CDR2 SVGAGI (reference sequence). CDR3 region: CASLGDRAPSGNTIYF. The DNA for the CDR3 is TGTGCCAGTTTGGGGGACAGGGCCCCCTCTGGAAACACCATATATTTT.

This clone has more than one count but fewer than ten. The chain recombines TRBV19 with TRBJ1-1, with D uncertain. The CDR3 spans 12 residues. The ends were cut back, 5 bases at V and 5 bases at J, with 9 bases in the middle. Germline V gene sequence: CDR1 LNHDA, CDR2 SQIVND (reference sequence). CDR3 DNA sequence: TGTGCCAGTAGTTACGGGATGACTGAAGCTTTCTTT. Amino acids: CASSYGMTEAFF.

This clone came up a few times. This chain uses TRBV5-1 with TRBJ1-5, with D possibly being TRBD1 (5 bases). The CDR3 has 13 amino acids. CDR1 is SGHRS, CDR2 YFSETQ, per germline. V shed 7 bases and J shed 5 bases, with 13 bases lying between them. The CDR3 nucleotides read TGCGCCAGCCGTGGGGGGAATGATCAGCCCCAGCATTTT. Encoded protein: CASRGGNDQPQHF.

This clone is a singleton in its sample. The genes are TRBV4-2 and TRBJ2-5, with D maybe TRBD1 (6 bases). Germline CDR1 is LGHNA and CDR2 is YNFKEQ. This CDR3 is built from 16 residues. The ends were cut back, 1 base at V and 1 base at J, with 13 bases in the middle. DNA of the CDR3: TGTGCCAGCAGCCAAGGAGGTTCAGGGGCCCAAGAGACCCAGTACTTC. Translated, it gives CASSQGGSGAQETQYF.

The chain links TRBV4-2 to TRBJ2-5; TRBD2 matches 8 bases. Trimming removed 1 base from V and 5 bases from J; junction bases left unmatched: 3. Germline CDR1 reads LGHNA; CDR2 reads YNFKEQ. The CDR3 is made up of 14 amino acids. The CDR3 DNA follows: TGTGCCAGCAGCCAAGGTCCGGGGGGGGAGACCCAGTACTTC. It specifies CASSQGPGGETQYF.

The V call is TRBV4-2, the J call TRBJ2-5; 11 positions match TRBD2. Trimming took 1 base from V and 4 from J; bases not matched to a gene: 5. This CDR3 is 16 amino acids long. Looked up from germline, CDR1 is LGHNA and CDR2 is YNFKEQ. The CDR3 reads CASSQGGSGGVETQYF. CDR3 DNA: TGTGCCAGCAGCCAAGGAGGTAGCGGGGGGGTAGAGACCCAGTACTTC.

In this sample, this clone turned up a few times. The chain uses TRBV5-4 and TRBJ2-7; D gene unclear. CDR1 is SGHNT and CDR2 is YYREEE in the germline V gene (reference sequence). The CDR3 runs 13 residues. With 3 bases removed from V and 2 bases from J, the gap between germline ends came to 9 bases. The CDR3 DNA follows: TGTGCCAGCAGCTCGAACAGAGCCTACGAGCAGTACTTC. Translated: CASSSNRAYEQYF. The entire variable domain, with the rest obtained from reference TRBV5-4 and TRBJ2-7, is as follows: ETGVTQSPTHLIKTRGQQVTLRCSSQSGHNTVSWYQQALGQGPQFIFQYYREEENGRGNFPPRFSGLQFPNYSSELNVNALELDDSALYLCASSSNRAYEQYFGPGTRLTVT.

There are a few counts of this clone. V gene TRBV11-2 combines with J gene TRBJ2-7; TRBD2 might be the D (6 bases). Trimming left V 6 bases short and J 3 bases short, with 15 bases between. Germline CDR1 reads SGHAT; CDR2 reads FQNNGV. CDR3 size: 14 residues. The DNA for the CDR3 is TGTGCCAGCAGACCGGGGGAGCGATACTACGAGCAGTACTTC. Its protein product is CASRPGERYYEQYF.

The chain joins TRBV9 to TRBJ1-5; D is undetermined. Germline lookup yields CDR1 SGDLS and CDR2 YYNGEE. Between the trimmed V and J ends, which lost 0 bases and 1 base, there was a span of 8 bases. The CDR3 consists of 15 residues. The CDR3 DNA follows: TGTGCCAGCAGCGTAGGAGGGAGAAGCAATCAGCCCCAGCATTTT. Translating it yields CASSVGGRSNQPQHF.

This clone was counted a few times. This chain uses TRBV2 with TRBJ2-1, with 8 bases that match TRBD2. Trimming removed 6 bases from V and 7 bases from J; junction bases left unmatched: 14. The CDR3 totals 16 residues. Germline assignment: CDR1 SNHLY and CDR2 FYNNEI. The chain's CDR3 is CASRHSTGGPVNEQFF. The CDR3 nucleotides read TGTGCCAGCAGGCATTCAACGGGGGGGCCTGTGAATGAGCAGTTCTTC.

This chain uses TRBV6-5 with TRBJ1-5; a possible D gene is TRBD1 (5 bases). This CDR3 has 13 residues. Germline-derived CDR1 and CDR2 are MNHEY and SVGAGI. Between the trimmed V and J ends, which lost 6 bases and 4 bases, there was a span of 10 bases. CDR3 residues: CASRGQVNQPQHF. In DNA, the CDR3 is TGTGCCAGCAGAGGACAAGTTAATCAGCCCCAGCATTTT.

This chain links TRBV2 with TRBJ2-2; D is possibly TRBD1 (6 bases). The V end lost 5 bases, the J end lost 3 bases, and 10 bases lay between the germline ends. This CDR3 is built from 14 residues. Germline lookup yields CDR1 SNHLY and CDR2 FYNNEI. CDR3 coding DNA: TGTGCCAGCAGTTACAGGGTAGACACCGGGGAGCTGTTTTTT. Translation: CASSYRVDTGELFF.

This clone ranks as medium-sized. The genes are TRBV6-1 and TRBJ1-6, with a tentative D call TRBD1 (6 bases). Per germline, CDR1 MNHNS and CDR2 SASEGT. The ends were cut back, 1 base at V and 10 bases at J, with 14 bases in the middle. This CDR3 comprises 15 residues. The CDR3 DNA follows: TGTGCCAGCAGTGAAGATGCGGAGGGGGGGTCACCCCTCCACTTT. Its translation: CASSEDAEGGSPLHF.

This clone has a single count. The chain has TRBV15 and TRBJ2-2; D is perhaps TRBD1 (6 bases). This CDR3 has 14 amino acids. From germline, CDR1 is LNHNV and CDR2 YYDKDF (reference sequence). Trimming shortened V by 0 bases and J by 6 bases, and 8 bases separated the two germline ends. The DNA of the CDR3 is TGTGCCACCAGCAGAGAAGACAGGTCCGGGGAGCTGTTTTTT. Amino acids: CATSREDRSGELFF.

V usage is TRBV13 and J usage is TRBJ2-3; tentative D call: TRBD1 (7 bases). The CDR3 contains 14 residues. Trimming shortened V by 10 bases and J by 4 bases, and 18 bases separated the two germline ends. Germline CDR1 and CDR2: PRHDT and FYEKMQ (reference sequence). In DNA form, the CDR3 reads TGTGCCAACTCGCGCAGGGGGGCGGCAGATACGCAGTATTTT. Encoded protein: CANSRRGAADTQYF.

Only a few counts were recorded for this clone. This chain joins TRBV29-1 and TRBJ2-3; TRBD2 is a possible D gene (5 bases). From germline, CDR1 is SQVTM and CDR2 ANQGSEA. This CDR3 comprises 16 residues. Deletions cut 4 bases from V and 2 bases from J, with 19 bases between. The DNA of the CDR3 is TGCAGCGTTGTTGGCCCGGCCACCGGGGACACAGATACGCAGTATTTT. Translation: CSVVGPATGDTDTQYF.

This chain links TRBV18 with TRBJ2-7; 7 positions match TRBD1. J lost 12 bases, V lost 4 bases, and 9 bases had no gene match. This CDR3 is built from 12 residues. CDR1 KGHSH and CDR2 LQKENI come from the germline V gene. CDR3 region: CASSHGQDSMYF. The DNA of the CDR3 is TGTGCCAGCTCACACGGACAGGACTCGATGTACTTC.

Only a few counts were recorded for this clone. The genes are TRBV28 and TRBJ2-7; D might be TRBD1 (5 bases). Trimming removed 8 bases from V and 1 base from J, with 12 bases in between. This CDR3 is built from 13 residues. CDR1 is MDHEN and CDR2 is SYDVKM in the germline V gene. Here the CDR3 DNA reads TGTGCCAGCCTGGACAACCAGTCCTACGAGCAGTACTTC. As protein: CASLDNQSYEQYF.

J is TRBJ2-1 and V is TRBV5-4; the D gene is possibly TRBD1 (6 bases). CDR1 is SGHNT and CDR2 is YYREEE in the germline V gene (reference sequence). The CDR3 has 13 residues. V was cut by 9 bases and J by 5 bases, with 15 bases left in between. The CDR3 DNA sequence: TGTGCCACCGAAAGCTCAGGGGACAATGAGCAGTTCTTC. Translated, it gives CATESSGDNEQFF.

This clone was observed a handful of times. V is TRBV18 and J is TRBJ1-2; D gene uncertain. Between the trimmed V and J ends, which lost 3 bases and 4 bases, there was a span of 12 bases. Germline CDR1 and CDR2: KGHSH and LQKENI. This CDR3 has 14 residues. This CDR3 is CASSPNPAGYGYTF. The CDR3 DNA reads TGTGCCAGCTCACCCAACCCTGCGGGCTATGGCTACACCTTC.